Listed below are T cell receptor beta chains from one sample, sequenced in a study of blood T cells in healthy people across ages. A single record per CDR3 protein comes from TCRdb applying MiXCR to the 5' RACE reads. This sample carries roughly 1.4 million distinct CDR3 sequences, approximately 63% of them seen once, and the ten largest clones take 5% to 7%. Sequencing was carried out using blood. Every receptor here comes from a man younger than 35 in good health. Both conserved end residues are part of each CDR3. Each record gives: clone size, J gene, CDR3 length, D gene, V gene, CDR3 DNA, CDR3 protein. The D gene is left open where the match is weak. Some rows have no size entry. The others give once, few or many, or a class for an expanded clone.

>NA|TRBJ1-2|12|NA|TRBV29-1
TGCAGCGTCGCTTGGGGGAACTATGGCTACACCTTC
CSVAWGNYGYTF
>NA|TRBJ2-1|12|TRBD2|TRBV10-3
TGTGCCGTTAGCGGGGGGCTCAATGAGCAGTTCTTC
CAVSGGLNEQFF
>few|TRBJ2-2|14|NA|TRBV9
TGTGCCAGCAGCGTAGTACCCTCATCCGGGGAGCTGTTTTTT
CASSVVPSSGELFF
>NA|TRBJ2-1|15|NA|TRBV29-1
TGCAGCGTTGAAGAGAGGCGGAGCTCCTACAATGAGCAGTTCTTC
CSVEERRSSYNEQFF
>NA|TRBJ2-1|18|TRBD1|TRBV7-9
TGTGCCAGCAGCCCCGCCGGGACAGGGGGCCTCGCTTACAATGAGCAGTTCTTC
CASSPAGTGGLAYNEQFF
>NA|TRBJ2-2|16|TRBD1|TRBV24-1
TGTGCCACCAGCGCACAGGGGGCTACTAACACCGGGGAGCTGTTTTTT
CATSAQGATNTGELFF
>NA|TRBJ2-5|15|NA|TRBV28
TGTGCCAGCAGGGACGCGCGGGGAGGCCAAGAGACCCAGTACTTC
CASRDARGGQETQYF
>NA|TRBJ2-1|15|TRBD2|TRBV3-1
TGTGCCAGCAGCCAATCTAGCGGGGGTGTCTATGAGCAGTTCTTC
CASSQSSGGVYEQFF
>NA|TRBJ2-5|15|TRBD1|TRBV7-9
TGTGCCAGCAGTACTTGGACAGGGGAGGGAGAGACCCAGTACTTC
CASSTWTGEGETQYF
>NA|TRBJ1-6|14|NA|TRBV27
TGTGCCAGCAGTTTCTCAGGGTTTAATTCACCCCTCCACTTT
CASSFSGFNSPLHF
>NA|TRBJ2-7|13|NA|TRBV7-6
TGTGCCAGCAGCCTGATACTTACGGGTGAGCAGTACTTC
CASSLILTGEQYF
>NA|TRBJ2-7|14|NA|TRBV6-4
TGTGCCAGCAGTGACTCTGTAGGGTACAATGAGCAGTACTTC
CASSDSVGYNEQYF
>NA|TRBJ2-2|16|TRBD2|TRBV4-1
TGCGCCAGCAGCCAAGAAGAGCGGGGGGGCACCGGGGAGCTGTTTTTT
CASSQEERGGTGELFF
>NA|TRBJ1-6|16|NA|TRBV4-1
TGCGCCAGCAGCCAACTACAGGAGGCTGTGAATTCACCCCTCCACTTT
CASSQLQEAVNSPLHF
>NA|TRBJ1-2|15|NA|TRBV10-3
TGTGCCACCTGGAACAGTCAGGACCGTCTCTATGGCTACACCTTC
CATWNSQDRLYGYTF
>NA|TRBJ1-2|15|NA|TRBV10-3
TGTGCCATCAGTGAAGGGCAGGGTTCTAACTATGGCTACACCTTC
CAISEGQGSNYGYTF
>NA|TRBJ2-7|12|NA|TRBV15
TGTGCCACCAGCATAGACCGAGACGAGCAGTACTTC
CATSIDRDEQYF
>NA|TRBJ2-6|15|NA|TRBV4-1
TGCGCCAGCAGCCAAGCAGGCTTTGAGGCCAACGTCCTGACTTTC
CASSQAGFEANVLTF
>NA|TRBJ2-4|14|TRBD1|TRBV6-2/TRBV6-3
TGTGCCAGCAGCCGGGACAGGGTAGGAAACATTCAGTACTTC
CASSRDRVGNIQYF
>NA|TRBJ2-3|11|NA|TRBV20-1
TGCAGTGCGGCGGGACCTAGTACGCAGTATTTT
CSAAGPSTQYF
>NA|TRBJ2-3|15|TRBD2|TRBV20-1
TGCAGTGCTATGGGGACTAGCGCTAGCACAGATACGCAGTATTTT
CSAMGTSASTDTQYF
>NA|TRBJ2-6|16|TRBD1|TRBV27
TGTGCCAGCAGTGCAGGGGGCGCATATGGGGCCACCGTCCTGACTTTC
CASSAGGAYGATVLTF
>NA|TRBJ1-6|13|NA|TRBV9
TGTGCCAGCAGCGGAGAAAAAAATTCACCCCTCCACTTT
CASSGEKNSPLHF
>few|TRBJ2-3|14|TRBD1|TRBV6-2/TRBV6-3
TGTGCCAGCAGGGACAGGGGAAGTACAGATACGCAGTATTTT
CASRDRGSTDTQYF
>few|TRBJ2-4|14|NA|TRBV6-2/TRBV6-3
TGTGCCAGCAGTCTTCATCTAGCCAAAAACATTCAGTACTTC
CASSLHLAKNIQYF
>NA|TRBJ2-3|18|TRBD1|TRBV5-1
TGCGCCAGCAGCTTGGCGCTTCCGGGACAGGGGATCGCAGATACGCAGTATTTT
CASSLALPGQGIADTQYF
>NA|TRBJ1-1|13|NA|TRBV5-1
TGCGCCAGCAGCCCGGGAGCCCCAGAAGAAGCTTTCTTT
CASSPGAPEEAFF
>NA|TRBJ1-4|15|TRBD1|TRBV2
TGTGCCAGCCAGGACAGGGGCCCGGGGAATGAAAAACTGTTTTTT
CASQDRGPGNEKLFF
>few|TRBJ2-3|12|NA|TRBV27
TGTGCCAGCAGTTTCAGAAAGCATACGCAGTATTTT
CASSFRKHTQYF
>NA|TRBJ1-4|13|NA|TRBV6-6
TGTGCCGCCCGAAGTGCAACTAATGAAAAACTGTTTTTT
CAARSATNEKLFF
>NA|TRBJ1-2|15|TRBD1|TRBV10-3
TGTGCCATCAGTGACCCGGGACAGACTAACTATGGCTACACCTTC
CAISDPGQTNYGYTF
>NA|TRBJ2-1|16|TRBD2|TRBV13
TGTGCCAGCAGCTTTCCCCGGCGGGAGGTCAACAATGAGCAGTTCTTC
CASSFPRREVNNEQFF
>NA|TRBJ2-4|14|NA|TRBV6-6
TGTGCCATCGGTGAGGCGGGGGCCAAAAACATTCAGTACTTC
CAIGEAGAKNIQYF
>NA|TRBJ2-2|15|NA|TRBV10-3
TGTGCCATTAGACAGGAAAATCGGAATTCCGGGGAGCTGTTTTTT
CAIRQENRNSGELFF
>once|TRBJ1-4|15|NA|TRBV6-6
TGTGCCAGCAGTTACCGAGGGGGAAGTAATGAAAAACTGTTTTTT
CASSYRGGSNEKLFF
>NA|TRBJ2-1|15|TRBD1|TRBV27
TGTGCCAGCAGTTTTACGGACAGGGGGTTAGATGAGCAGTTCTTC
CASSFTDRGLDEQFF
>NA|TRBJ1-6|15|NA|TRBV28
TGTGGCAGCAGTTTCAGGGGAGATTTGAATTCACCCCTCCACTTT
CGSSFRGDLNSPLHF